A single sample is the source of the 15 T cell receptor beta chains below, sequenced in a study of T cells in Graves' hyperthyroidism and ophthalmopathy (dated by TCRdb to the late 2010s). Preparation of the library involved multiplex PCR. TCRdb shows the sequencer as Illumina HiSeq 2000. TCR beta CDR3 regions were amplified from RNA transcripts. The first round of RT-PCR for the TCR CDR3 was performed with the HTBI primer set and the Qiagen OneStep RT-PCR kit. The public reads were reprocessed in TCRdb via fastp at Q25 and MiXCR, keeping in-frame beta chains. Rows matching on CDR3 protein sequence are summarized as one entry with the most common DNA and genes. The sample yields fewer than 500,000 distinct CDR3 sequences; about 15% were counted once. Of the sample, roughly a fifth is held by the ten largest clones. What was sequenced was blood. The receptors were gathered from a woman in her 30s with Graves' ophthalmopathy.

The chain employs TRBV11-2 and TRBJ2-1, with TRBD2 matching over 7 bases. Germline lookup yields CDR1 SGHAT and CDR2 FQNNGV. This CDR3 spans 15 amino acids. V shed 1 base, J shed 8 bases, and the junction held 8 bases outside the gene matches. The CDR3 region is CASSLAGRLADEQFF. CDR3 DNA sequence: TGTGCCAGCAGCTTAGCGGGAAGACTAGCCGATGAGCAGTTCTTC.

The sample holds many counts of this clonotype. The CDR3 region has the DNA TGTGCCAGCAAAACAAACAGGGTAACGGAGACCCAGTACTTC. Encoded protein: CASKTNRVTETQYF. The chain couples TRBV7-8 to TRBJ2-5, with D perhaps TRBD1 (6 bases). The germline V and J ends were trimmed by 7 bases and 5 bases, with 17 bases remaining between them. The CDR3 has 14 amino acids. From germline, CDR1 is SGHVS and CDR2 FQNEAQ.

This clonotype has a count of ten or more. One end of the junction is discordant with germline, which a read error may explain. The chain recombines TRBV6-1 with TRBJ1-6; D is undetermined. CDR3 size: 16 residues. Germline-derived CDR1 and CDR2 are MNHNS and SASEGT. Here the CDR3 DNA reads TGTGCCAGCAGTGAACTTGGCATAACCTACAATTCACCCCTCCACTTT. This sequence encodes CASSELGITYNSPLHF.

The sample holds many counts of this clonotype. J is TRBJ2-1 and V is TRBV7-3; D remains ambiguous. This CDR3 has 14 amino acids. The V end was cut by 2 bases, the J end by 5 bases, with 10 bases between. Germline V gene lookup returns CDR1 SGHTA and CDR2 FQGTGA. This CDR3 reads CASSLGRTNNEQFF. CDR3 DNA sequence: TGTGCCAGCAGCTTAGGCAGGACCAACAATGAGCAGTTCTTC.

The sample holds many counts of this clonotype. This chain connects TRBV30 to TRBJ2-5; 9 bases match TRBD1. This CDR3 is built from 12 residues. Germline CDR1 GTSNPN, CDR2 SVGIG (reference sequence). The trim removed 5 bases at V and 13 bases at J, leaving 11 bases unmatched. This CDR3 reads CAWGVGDRVSYF. CDR3 nucleotide sequence: TGTGCCTGGGGGGTCGGGGACAGGGTTTCGTACTTC.

The chain combines TRBV29-1 with TRBJ2-3, with 9 bases that match TRBD1. Germline V gene sequence: CDR1 SQVTM, CDR2 ANQGSEA. V was pared by 7 bases and J by 2 bases, with 10 bases of the junction left unmatched. The CDR3 is made up of 15 amino acids. CDR3 protein: CSAGRGTGSTDTQYF. The DNA of the CDR3 is TGCAGCGCTGGACGTGGGACAGGGTCCACAGATACGCAGTATTTT.

This clonotype was recorded at least ten times. The gene calls are TRBV20-1 and TRBJ1-6; perhaps TRBD1 as D (5 bases). Trimming stripped 0 bases from V and 4 bases from J, with 16 bases between. The germline CDR1 and CDR2 sequences are DFQATT and SNEGSKA (reference sequence). The CDR3 totals 17 residues. Here the CDR3 DNA reads TGCAGTGCTAGAGATTATGTAGTACAGGAGTATAATTCACCCCTCCACTTT. It encodes CSARDYVVQEYNSPLHF.

This chain joins TRBV10-2 and TRBJ2-7; 13 bases are a match to TRBD2. The V and J ends lost 6 bases and 0 bases, in that order; junction bases with no gene match: 8. Looked up from germline, CDR1 is WSHSY and CDR2 is SAAADI. This CDR3 has 17 residues. CDR3 sequence reads: CASRVLAGGPSSYEQYF. For the CDR3, the DNA is TGCGCCAGCAGGGTACTAGCGGGGGGGCCATCCTCCTACGAGCAGTACTTC.

This clonotype has ten or more counts. This chain connects TRBV2 to TRBJ1-2; perhaps TRBD1 as D (5 bases). Germline lookup yields CDR1 SNHLY and CDR2 FYNNEI. Trimming took off 6 bases at V and 3 bases at J, with 11 bases between the two ends. The CDR3 is 13 amino acids. This CDR3 reads CASSRDAYYGYTF. For the CDR3, the DNA is TGTGCCAGCAGCCGGGACGCCTACTATGGCTACACCTTC.

V gene TRBV6-1 combines with J gene TRBJ1-1; D may be TRBD1 (5 bases). V was pared by 6 bases and J by 0 bases, with 8 bases between. CDR1 is MNHNS, CDR2 SASEGT, per germline. The CDR3 runs to 13 residues. The CDR3 is CASRGPLNTEAFF. CDR3 coding DNA: TGTGCCAGCAGGGGACCGCTGAACACTGAAGCTTTCTTT.

This clonotype was seen many times. This chain joins TRBV20-1 and TRBJ2-5, with D perhaps being TRBD1 or TRBD2 (5 bases each). Per the germline V gene, CDR1 is DFQATT and CDR2 is SNEGSKA (reference sequence). The CDR3 is 15 amino acids. V gave up 0 bases and J gave up 4 bases, with 15 bases separating them. The CDR3 here is CSARDGVGVRETQYF. DNA of the CDR3: TGCAGTGCTAGAGATGGGGTGGGGGTTAGAGAGACCCAGTACTTC.

This clonotype was found many times. CDR3 residues: CASSLGGGGNTIYF. CDR3 in DNA: TGTGCCAGCAGTTTAGGGGGCGGGGGAAACACCATATATTTT. The chain links TRBV28 to TRBJ1-3; perhaps TRBD1 as D (6 bases). Between the trimmed V and J ends, which lost 2 bases and 4 bases, there was a span of 9 bases. Germline values: CDR1 MDHEN, CDR2 SYDVKM. This CDR3 has 14 residues. Looking up the rest from reference TRBV28 and TRBJ1-3 gives the full variable domain: DVKVTQSSRYLVKRTGEKVFLECVQDMDHENMFWYRQDPGLGLRLIYFSYDVKMKEKGDIPEGYSVSREKKERFSLILESASTNQTSMYLCASSLGGGGNTIYFGEGSWLTVV.

This clonotype was observed at least ten times. The chain couples TRBV11-2 to TRBJ2-5; 16 positions agree with TRBD2. The J segment lost 2 bases and the V segment lost 5 bases, leaving 11 bases of the junction unmatched. The CDR3 is 19 residues long. Germline assignment: CDR1 SGHAT and CDR2 FQNNGV. CDR3 protein: CASSPPLGLAGGKQETQYF. In nucleotides, the CDR3 is TGTGCCAGCAGCCCTCCCCTGGGACTAGCGGGGGGGAAACAAGAGACCCAGTACTTC.

This clonotype has ten or more counts. The chain has TRBV6-1 and TRBJ1-6; D is perhaps TRBD1 (6 bases). Trimming cost V 7 bases and J 3 bases, with 16 bases left between them. The germline V gene has CDR1 MNHNS and CDR2 SASEGT. There are 16 residues in the CDR3. For the CDR3, the DNA is TGTGCCAGCAAATTTGGAAGGGGGAACTATAATTCACCCCTCCACTTT. Translating gives CASKFGRGNYNSPLHF.

This clonotype appeared many times. In nucleotides, the CDR3 is TGTGCCAGCAGCTTAGACCTGAAAGGCGGTGAAGCTTTCTTT. Protein product: CASSLDLKGGEAFF. J is TRBJ1-1 and V is TRBV11-2; D unresolved. The CDR3 consists of 14 residues. Trimming removed 0 bases from V and 7 bases from J, with 12 bases in between. CDR1 and CDR2 (germline): SGHAT, FQNNGV.